This paragraph reports one T cell receptor beta chain. CDR3 length equals 18 residues. V dropped 6 bases and J dropped 6; count of bases not matched to a gene: 19. Germline CDR1 reads MNHEY; CDR2 reads SVGEGT. This sample stems from a study of blood T cell repertoires in COVID-19. Study overall: The United States, Italy and Spain supplied acute and convalescent COVID-19 samples. T cells, B-cell-depleted T cells, or PBMCs provided the cDNA or gDNA that served as material.

In the authors' methods: Estimated nucleated cell counts came from reference gene primer amplification. Data came from immunoSEQ multiplex PCR; TCRdb stores just in-frame clones and leaves some out. That table gives V, J and clone size, and the DNA gave D and trimming. In the table there are approximately 110,000 clones, 65% to 80% of which are singletons. The chain carries TRBV6-2 or TRBV6-3 and TRBJ1-1, with 10 bases identical to TRBD1. Sequences were obtained from peripheral blood. This clonotype was obtained from a human donor with acute or convalescent COVID-19. The donor label of this sample is uncertain. CDR3 sequence (DNA): TGTGCCAGCAGCCCACTTGTCCCGGGACAGGGGTTCGTTCCTGAAGCTTTCTTT. It encodes CASSPLVPGQGFVPEAFF.